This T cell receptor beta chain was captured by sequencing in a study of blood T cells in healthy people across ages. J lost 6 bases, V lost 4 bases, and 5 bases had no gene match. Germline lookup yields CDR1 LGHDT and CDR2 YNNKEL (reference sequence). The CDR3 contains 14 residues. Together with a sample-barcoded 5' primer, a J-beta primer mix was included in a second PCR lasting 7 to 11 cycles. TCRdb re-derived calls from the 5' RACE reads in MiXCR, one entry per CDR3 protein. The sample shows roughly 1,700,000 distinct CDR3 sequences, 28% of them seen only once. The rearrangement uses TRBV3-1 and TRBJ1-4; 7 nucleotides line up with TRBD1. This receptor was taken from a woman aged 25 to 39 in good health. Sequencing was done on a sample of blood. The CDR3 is CASSRRGPDEKLFF. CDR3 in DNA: TGTGCCAGCAGCCGAAGGGGGCCGGATGAAAAACTGTTTTTT. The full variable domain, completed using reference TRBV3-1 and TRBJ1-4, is DTAVSQTPKYLVTQMGNDKSIKCEQNLGHDTMYWYKQDSKKFLKIMFSYNNKELIINETVPNRFSPKSPDKAHLNLHINSLELGDSAVYFCASSRRGPDEKLFFGSGTQLSVL.